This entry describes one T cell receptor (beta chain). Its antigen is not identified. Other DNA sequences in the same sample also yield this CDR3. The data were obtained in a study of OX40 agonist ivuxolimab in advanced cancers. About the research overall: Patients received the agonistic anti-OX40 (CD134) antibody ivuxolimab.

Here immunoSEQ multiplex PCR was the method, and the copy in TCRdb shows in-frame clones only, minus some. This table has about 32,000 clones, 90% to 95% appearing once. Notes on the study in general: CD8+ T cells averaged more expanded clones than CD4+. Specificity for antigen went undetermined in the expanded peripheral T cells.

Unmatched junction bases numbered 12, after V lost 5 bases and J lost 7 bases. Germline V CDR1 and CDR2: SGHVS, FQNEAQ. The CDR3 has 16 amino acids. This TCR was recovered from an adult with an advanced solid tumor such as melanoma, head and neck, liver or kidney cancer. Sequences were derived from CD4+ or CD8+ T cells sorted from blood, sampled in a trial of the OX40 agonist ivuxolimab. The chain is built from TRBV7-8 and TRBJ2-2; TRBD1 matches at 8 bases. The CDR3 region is CASSGGQAGWGGELFF. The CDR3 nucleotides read TGTGCCAGCAGCGGGGGACAGGCCGGTTGGGGCGGGGAGCTGTTTTTT.